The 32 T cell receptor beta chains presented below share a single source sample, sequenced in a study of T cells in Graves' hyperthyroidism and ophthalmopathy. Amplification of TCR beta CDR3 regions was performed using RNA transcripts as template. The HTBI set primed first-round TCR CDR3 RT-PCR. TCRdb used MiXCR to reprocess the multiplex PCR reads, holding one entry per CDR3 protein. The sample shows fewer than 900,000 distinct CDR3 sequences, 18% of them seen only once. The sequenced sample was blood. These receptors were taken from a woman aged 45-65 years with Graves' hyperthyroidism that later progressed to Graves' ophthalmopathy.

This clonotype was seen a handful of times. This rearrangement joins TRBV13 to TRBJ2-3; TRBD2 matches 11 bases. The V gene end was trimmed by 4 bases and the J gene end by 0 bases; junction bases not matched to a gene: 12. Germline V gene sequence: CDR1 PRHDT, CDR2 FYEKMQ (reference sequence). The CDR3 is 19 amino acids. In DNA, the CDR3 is TGTGCCAGCAGCTCATTAGATGTAGCGGGGGGGCCTAGCACAGATACGCAGTATTTT. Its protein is CASSSLDVAGGPSTDTQYF.

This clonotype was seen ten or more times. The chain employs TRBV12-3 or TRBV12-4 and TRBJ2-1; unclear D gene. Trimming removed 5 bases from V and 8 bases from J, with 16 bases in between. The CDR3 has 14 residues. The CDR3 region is CASSPRALEDEQFF. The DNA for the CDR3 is TGTGCCAGCAGTCCCAGAGCGCTCGAGGATGAGCAGTTCTTC.

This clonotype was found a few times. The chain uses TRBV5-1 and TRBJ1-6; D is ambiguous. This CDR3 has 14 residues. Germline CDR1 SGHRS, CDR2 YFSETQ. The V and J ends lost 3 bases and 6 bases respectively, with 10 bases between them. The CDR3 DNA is TGCGCCAGCAGCTCCGAACCACCTAATTCACCCCTCCACTTT. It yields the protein CASSSEPPNSPLHF.

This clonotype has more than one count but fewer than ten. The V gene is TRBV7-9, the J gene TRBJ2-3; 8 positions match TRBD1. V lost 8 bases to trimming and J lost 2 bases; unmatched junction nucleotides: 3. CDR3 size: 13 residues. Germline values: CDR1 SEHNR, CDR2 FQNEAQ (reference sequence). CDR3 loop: CASQGAPTDTQYF. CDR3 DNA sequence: TGTGCCAGCCAGGGGGCGCCCACAGATACGCAGTATTTT.

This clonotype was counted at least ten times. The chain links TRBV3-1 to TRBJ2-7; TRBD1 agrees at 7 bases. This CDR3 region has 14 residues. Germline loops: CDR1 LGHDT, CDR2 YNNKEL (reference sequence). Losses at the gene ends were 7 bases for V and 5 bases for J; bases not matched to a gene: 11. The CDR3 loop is CASTTQGNLHEQYF. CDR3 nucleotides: TGTGCCAGCACGACACAGGGGAACCTCCACGAGCAGTACTTC.

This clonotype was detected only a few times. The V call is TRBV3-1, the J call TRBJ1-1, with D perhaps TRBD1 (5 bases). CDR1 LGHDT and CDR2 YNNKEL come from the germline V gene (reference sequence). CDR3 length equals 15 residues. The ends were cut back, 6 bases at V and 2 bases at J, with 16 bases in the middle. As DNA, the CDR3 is TGTGCCAGCAGTCAAATGGGACTTTCCAACACTGAAGCTTTCTTT. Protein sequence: CASSQMGLSNTEAFF.

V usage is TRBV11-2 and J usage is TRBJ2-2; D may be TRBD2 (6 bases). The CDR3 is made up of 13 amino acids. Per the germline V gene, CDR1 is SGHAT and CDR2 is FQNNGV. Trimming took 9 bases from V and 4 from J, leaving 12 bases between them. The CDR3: CASSGRLTGELFF. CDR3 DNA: TGTGCCAGTTCAGGGAGGCTCACCGGGGAGCTGTTTTTT. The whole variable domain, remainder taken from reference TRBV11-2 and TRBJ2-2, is EAGVAQSPRYKIIEKRQSVAFWCNPISGHATLYWYQQILGQGPKLLIQFQNNGVVDDSQLPKDRFSAERLKGVDSTLKIQPAKLEDSAVYLCASSGRLTGELFFGEGSRLTVL.

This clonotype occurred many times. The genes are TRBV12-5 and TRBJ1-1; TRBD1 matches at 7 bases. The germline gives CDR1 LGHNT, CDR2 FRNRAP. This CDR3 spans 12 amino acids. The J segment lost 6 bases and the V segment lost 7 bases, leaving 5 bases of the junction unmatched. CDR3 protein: CASETGIAEAFF. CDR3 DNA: TGTGCTAGTGAGACAGGGATTGCTGAAGCTTTCTTT.

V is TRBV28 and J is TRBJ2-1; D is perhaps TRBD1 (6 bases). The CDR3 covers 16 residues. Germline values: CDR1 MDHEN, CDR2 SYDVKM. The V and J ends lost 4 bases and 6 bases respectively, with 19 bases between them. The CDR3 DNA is TGTGCCAGCAGTTCCGTGTGGGGGCCCTCGGCCAATGAGCAGTTCTTC. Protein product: CASSSVWGPSANEQFF.

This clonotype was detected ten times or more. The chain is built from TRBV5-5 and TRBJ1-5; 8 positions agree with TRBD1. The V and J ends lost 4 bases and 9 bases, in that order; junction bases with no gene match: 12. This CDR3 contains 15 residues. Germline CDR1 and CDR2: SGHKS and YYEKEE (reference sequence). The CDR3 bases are TGTGCCAGCAGCGACGCCGGGACAGGTATATGGCCCCAGCATTTT. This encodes CASSDAGTGIWPQHF.

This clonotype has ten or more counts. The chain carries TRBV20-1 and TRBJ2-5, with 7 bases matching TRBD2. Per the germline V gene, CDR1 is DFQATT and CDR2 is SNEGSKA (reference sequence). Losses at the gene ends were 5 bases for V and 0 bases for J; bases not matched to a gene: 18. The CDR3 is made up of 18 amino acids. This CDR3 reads CSAGGDPVGGGHQETQYF. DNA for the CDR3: TGCAGTGCTGGGGGGGATCCGGTGGGCGGTGGGCACCAAGAGACCCAGTACTTC.

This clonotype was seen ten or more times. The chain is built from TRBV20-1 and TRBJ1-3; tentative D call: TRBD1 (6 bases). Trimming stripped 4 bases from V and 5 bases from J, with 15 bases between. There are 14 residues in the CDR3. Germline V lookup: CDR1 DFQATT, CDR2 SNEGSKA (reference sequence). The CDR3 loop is CSATPAGTRNTIYF. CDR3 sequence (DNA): TGCAGTGCTACCCCCGCGGGGACAAGAAACACCATATATTTT.

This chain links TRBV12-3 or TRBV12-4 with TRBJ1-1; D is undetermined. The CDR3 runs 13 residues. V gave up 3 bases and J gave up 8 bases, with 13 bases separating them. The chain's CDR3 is CASSFAATSEAFF. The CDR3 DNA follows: TGTGCCAGCAGTTTTGCAGCTACGTCCGAAGCTTTCTTT.

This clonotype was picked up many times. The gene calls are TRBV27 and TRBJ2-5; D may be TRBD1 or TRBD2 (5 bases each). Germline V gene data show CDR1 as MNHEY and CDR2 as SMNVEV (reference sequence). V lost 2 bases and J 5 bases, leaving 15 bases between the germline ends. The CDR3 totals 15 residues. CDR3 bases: TGTGCCAGCAGTTTACTCGCAGGGAGAGTTGAGACCCAGTACTTC. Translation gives CASSLLAGRVETQYF.

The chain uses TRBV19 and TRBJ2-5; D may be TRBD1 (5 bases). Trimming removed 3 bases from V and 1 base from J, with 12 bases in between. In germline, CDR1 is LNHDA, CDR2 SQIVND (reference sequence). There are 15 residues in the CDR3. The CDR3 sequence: CASSIYPQGQETQYF. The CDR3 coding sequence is TGTGCCAGTAGTATTTATCCGCAGGGCCAAGAGACCCAGTACTTC.

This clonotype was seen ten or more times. CDR3 region: CSARASGGSATQYF. The CDR3 DNA is TGCAGTGCTAGGGCTAGCGGGGGATCAGCGACCCAGTACTTC. The chain has TRBV20-1 and TRBJ2-5; TRBD2 agrees at 10 bases. J was trimmed by 7 bases and V by 3 bases; bases with no gene match: 8. There are 14 residues in the CDR3. The germline CDR1 and CDR2 sequences are DFQATT and SNEGSKA (reference sequence).

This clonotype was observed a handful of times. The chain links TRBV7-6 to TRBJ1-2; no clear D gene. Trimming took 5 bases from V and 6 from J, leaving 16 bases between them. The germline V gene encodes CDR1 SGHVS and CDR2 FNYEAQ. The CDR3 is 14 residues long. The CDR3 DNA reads TGTGCCAGCAGCCCTGTCAGTGGAGTACATGGCTACACCTTC. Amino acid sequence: CASSPVSGVHGYTF.

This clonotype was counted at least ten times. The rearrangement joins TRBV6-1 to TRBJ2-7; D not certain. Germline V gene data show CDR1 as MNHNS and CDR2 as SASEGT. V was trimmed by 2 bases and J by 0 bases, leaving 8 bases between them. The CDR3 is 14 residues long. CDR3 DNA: TGTGCCAGCAGTGAAACTCGAGACTCCTACGAGCAGTACTTC. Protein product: CASSETRDSYEQYF.

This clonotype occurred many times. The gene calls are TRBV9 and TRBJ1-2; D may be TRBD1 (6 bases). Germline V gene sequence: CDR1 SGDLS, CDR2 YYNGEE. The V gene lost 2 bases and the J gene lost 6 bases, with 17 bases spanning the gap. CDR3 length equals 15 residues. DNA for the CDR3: TGTGCCAGCAGCGTGGGTGGGGGCGCGTCTAATGGCTACACCTTC. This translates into CASSVGGGASNGYTF.

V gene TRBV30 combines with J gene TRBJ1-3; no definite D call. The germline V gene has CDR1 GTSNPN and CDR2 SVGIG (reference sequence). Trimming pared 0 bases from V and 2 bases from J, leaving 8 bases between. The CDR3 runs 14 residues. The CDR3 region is CAWSVGDPGNTIYF. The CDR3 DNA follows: TGTGCCTGGAGTGTCGGAGATCCTGGAAACACCATATATTTT.

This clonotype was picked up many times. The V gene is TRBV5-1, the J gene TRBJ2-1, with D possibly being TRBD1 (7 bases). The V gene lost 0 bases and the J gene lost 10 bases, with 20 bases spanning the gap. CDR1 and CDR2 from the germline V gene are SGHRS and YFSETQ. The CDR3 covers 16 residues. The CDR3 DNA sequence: TGCGCCAGCAGCTTGGGCGCGGGACAGCTATCCGGGGAGCAGTTCTTC. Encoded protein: CASSLGAGQLSGEQFF.

The CDR3 DNA sequence: TGTGCCAGCAGCTTAGCCCAAACCCAAGTGGGCGAGCAGTACTTC. Residues: CASSLAQTQVGEQYF. V usage is TRBV7-2 and J usage is TRBJ2-7, with no clear D. The CDR3 extends over 15 amino acids. V shed 0 bases and J shed 6 bases, with 15 bases lying between them. The germline V gene has CDR1 SGHTA and CDR2 FQGNSA.

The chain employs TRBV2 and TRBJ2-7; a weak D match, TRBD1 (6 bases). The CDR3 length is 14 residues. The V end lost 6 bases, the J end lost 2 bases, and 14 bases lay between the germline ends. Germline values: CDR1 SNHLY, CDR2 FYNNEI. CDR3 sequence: CASRSRDMTYEQYF. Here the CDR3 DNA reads TGTGCCAGCAGGTCCCGGGACATGACCTACGAGCAGTACTTC.

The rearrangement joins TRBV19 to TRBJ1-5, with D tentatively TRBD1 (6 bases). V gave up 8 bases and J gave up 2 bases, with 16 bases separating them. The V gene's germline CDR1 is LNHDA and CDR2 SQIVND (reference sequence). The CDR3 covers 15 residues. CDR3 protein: CASEITGNRNQPQHF. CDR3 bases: TGTGCCAGTGAAATTACAGGGAATCGCAATCAGCCCCAGCATTTT.

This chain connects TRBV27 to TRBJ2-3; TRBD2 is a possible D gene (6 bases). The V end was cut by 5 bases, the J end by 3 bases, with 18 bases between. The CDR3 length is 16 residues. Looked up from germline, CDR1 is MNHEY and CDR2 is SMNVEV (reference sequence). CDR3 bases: TGTGCCAGCAGTCCCGGAGGGTTCATCGGGACAGATACGCAGTATTTT. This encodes CASSPGGFIGTDTQYF.

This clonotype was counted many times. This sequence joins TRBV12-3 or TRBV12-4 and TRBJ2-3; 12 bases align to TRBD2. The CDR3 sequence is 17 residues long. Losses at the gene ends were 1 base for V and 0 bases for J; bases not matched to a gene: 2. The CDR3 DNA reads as TGTGCCAGCAGTTTAGGGACTAGCGGGGCGAGCACAGATACGCAGTATTTT. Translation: CASSLGTSGASTDTQYF.

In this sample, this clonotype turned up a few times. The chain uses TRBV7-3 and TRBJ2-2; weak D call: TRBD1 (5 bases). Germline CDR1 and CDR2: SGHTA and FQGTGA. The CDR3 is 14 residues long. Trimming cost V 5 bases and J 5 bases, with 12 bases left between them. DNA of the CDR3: TGTGCCAGCAGCCCCCAGCAGGGAACCGGGGAGCTGTTTTTT. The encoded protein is CASSPQQGTGELFF.

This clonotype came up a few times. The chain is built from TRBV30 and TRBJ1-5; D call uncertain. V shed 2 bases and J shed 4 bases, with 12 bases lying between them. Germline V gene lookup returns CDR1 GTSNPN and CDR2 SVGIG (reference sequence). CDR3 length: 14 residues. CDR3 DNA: TGTGCCTGGAGTAGATCCGGGGTTAATCAGCCCCAGCATTTT. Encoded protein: CAWSRSGVNQPQHF.

CDR3 loop: CASSLRGPDTQYF. CDR3 DNA sequence: TGTGCCAGCAGTTTAAGGGGGCCAGATACGCAGTATTTT. The chain recombines TRBV27 with TRBJ2-3, with 7 bases aligning to TRBD1. Germline CDR1 MNHEY, CDR2 SMNVEV (reference sequence). The CDR3 contains 13 residues. The J segment lost 4 bases and the V segment lost 2 bases, leaving 0 bases of the junction unmatched.

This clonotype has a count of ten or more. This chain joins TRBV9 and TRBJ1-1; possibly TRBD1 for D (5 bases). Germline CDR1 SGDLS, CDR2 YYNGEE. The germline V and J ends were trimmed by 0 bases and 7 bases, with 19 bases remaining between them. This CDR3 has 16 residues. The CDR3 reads CASSVAWDLRRGEAFF. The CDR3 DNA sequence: TGTGCCAGCAGCGTAGCCTGGGACCTCAGGCGGGGTGAAGCTTTCTTT.

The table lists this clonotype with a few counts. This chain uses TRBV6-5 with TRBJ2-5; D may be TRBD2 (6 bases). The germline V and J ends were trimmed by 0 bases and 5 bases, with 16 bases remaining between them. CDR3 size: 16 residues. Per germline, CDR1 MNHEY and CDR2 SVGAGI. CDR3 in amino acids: CASSYSMLGGRETQYF. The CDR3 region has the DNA TGTGCCAGCAGTTACTCGATGCTCGGAGGGAGGGAGACCCAGTACTTC.

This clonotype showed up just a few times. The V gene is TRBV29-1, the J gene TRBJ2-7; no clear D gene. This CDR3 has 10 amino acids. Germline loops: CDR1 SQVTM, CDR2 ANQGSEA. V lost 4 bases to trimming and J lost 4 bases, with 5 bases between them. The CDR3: CSVGSYEQYF. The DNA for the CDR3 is TGCAGCGTTGGGTCATACGAGCAGTACTTC.